This T cell receptor beta chain was profiled in a study of T cell responses to AZD1222 COVID-19 vaccine. General study results and limits: As reported, nearly half of all spike-specific TCRs target variant regions that are unmutated. Clonal diversity was possibly underestimated; the donors were predominantly white British and more often female. The breadth and depth of Spike-specific TCRs increased once two AZD1222 doses had been given.

The CDR3 totals 14 residues. The germline CDR1 and CDR2 sequences are SGHRS and YFSETQ. Trimming removed 0 bases at V and 9 bases at J, with 13 bases between. Comment on this clone: Its target is not known.

Investigators merged groups given second doses at roughly 4 or roughly 12 weeks. Measured with immunoSEQ multiplex PCR; TCRdb has only the in-frame clones, and not every one. The table shows around 270,000 clones, with roughly 93% occurring only once. V usage is TRBV5-1 and J usage is TRBJ2-1, with D tentatively TRBD2 (5 bases). This sequence was found in an adult who received the AZD1222 COVID-19 vaccine. The sequencing used peripheral blood, collected 28 days after the second AZD1222 dose. CDR3 nucleotides: TGCGCCAGCAGCTTGGAGAGGGCGGCATTTGAGCAGTTCTTC. It encodes CASSLERAAFEQFF.